These 14 T cell receptor beta chains came from one sample sequenced in a study of metastatic and nonmetastatic thyroid tumors. MiXCR re-clonotyped the PCR reads for TCRdb. In the table there are 25,000 to 30,000 clones, over 12% of which are singletons. Patients underwent thyroid surgery, and none had received any treatment before it. The sample taken for sequencing was blood. These receptors all stem from a male donor with papillary thyroid cancer or a benign thyroid nodule (not recorded which). Some clones in this sample may be carry-over from other donors' samples.

This clone was recorded many times. The V gene is TRBV3-1, the J gene TRBJ1-1, with unresolved D. V lost 4 bases and J 5 bases, leaving 14 bases between the germline ends. This CDR3 is 14 amino acids long. Per germline, CDR1 LGHDT and CDR2 YNNKEL (reference sequence). The CDR3 is CASSRQEGKTEAFF. CDR3 DNA sequence: TGTGCCAGCAGCCGCCAGGAGGGAAAGACTGAAGCTTTCTTT.

This chain joins TRBV6-1 and TRBJ2-2, with no clear D. The CDR3 runs to 13 residues. V lost 1 base to trimming and J lost 6 bases, with 6 bases between them. Germline CDR1 is MNHNS and CDR2 is SASEGT. The CDR3 DNA sequence: TGTGCCAGCAGTGAAGGGACCCCCGGGGAGCTGTTTTTT. Translated: CASSEGTPGELFF.

This clone was counted at least ten times. This chain links TRBV2 with TRBJ2-2; 9 nucleotides align to TRBD2. The CDR3 spans 15 residues. The germline V gene has CDR1 SNHLY and CDR2 FYNNEI. With V trimmed by 4 bases and J by 7 bases, 7 bases remained unmatched. CDR3 nucleotides: TGTGCCAGCAGTGGGGCGGGGGGGCCGAACGGGGAGCTGTTTTTT. Its translation is CASSGAGGPNGELFF.

Regarding this clone: Just one base apart from a much larger clone, this may be a read error. This chain uses TRBV2 with TRBJ2-5; the D call may be TRBD1 or TRBD2 (7 bases each). V was shortened by 8 bases and J by 7 bases, with 17 bases between the two germline ends. Per the germline V gene, CDR1 is SNHLY and CDR2 is FYNNEI. This CDR3 region has 13 residues. The CDR3: CASWEGAQSTQYF. The CDR3 DNA reads as TGTGCCAGCTGGGAGGGGGCGCAATCGACCCAGTACTTC.

At least ten counts were recorded for this clone. The chain combines TRBV20-1 with TRBJ1-6; 7 bases are shared with TRBD1. The CDR3 is made up of 15 amino acids. Germline trimming cut 3 bases from V and 9 bases from J; bases unmatched to any gene: 11. Germline CDR1 is DFQATT and CDR2 is SNEGSKA (reference sequence). DNA of the CDR3: TGCAGTGCTAGTGTAGGGGGCGTTCTAAGTTCACCCCTCCACTTT. Encoded protein: CSASVGGVLSSPLHF.

The sample holds many counts of this clone. This rearrangement joins TRBV13 to TRBJ1-2; TRBD1 matches 7 bases. Losses at the gene ends were 5 bases for V and 0 bases for J; bases not matched to a gene: 18. The CDR3 consists of 19 residues. Germline CDR1 reads PRHDT; CDR2 reads FYEKMQ (reference sequence). CDR3 nucleotides: TGTGCCAGCAGCCACTCAGGGGGACTAGAGGGGGGTTCTAACTATGGCTACACCTTC. Translating it yields CASSHSGGLEGGSNYGYTF.

On this clone: This may stem from a read error, because a much larger clone lies one nucleotide away. V is TRBV5-6 and J is TRBJ2-7; perhaps TRBD1 as D (6 bases). Germline V gene sequence: CDR1 SGHDT, CDR2 YYEEEE. The CDR3 length is 17 residues. The V end was cut by 7 bases, the J end by 2 bases, with 25 bases between. The CDR3 sequence is CASGSIPRGHSTYEQYF. The DNA of the CDR3 is TGTGCCAGCGGCAGCATCCCCAGGGGTCACAGTACCTACGAGCAGTACTTC.

Many counts were recorded for this clone. J is TRBJ2-7 and V is TRBV7-2, with 8 positions matching TRBD2. The germline V gene encodes CDR1 SGHTA and CDR2 FQGNSA. The trim removed 0 bases at V and 2 bases at J, leaving 0 bases unmatched. The CDR3 runs 14 residues. The CDR3 region is CASSLARGAYEQYF. CDR3 DNA: TGTGCCAGCAGCTTAGCGCGGGGGGCCTACGAGCAGTACTTC.

This clone was counted only a few times. The chain is built from TRBV6-1 and TRBJ2-7, with no clear D. Germline V gives CDR1 MNHNS, CDR2 SASEGT. CDR3 size: 13 residues. Trimming shortened V by 7 bases and J by 5 bases, and 15 bases separated the two germline ends. The CDR3, as DNA: TGTGCCAGCACCTGGTGGTCTTTGGACGAGCAGTACTTC. Translated: CASTWWSLDEQYF.

Remarks on this clone: Germline and junction disagree at one end, which may indicate a read error. This chain links TRBV6-1 with TRBJ2-1, with a possible D match to TRBD2 (6 bases). In germline, CDR1 is MNHNS, CDR2 SASEGT. The CDR3 totals 14 residues. For the CDR3, the DNA is TGTGTCAGCAGTGAATCGGAGGGGTCCCGTGAGCAGTTCTTC. Amino acid sequence: CVSSESEGSREQFF.

This clone was picked up many times. CDR3 in amino acids: CASSSPRGGHSDTQYF. The CDR3 region has the DNA TGTGCCAGCAGCTCCCCCCGCGGGGGGCACAGTGATACGCAGTATTTT. The V call is TRBV13, the J call TRBJ2-3; 8 bases match TRBD2. J gave up 6 bases and V 4 bases, and 12 bases lay outside the gene matches. CDR1 and CDR2 (germline): PRHDT, FYEKMQ (reference sequence). The CDR3 loop spans 16 amino acids.

This clone showed up many times. This rearrangement joins TRBV9 to TRBJ2-1, with 13 nucleotides matching TRBD2. The CDR3 runs to 17 residues. CDR1 is SGDLS, CDR2 YYNGEE, per germline. With V trimmed by 3 bases and J by 4 bases, 7 bases remained unmatched. The CDR3 region is CASSDTSGRALYNEQFF. CDR3 coding DNA: TGTGCCAGCAGCGATACTAGCGGGAGGGCCTTGTACAATGAGCAGTTCTTC.

In this sample, this clone turned up a few times. V and J are TRBV6-1 and TRBJ1-6; 9 bases align to TRBD1. The trim removed 3 bases at V and 7 bases at J, leaving 4 bases unmatched. The V gene's germline CDR1 is MNHNS and CDR2 SASEGT. The CDR3 contains 15 residues. CDR3 bases: TGTGCCAGCAGTGACACAGGGGGCGAAAATTCACCCCTCCACTTT. Amino acid sequence: CASSDTGGENSPLHF.

This clone has a count of ten or more. The chain links TRBV11-1 to TRBJ2-2; D is unclear. The CDR3 extends over 17 amino acids. With 4 bases removed from V and 0 bases from J, the gap between germline ends came to 15 bases. CDR1 is SGHAT, CDR2 FQDESV, per germline (reference sequence). The CDR3, as DNA: TGTGCCAGCAGCTGGGCAGGCTCCCCAACGAACACCGGGGAGCTGTTTTTT. Protein sequence: CASSWAGSPTNTGELFF.